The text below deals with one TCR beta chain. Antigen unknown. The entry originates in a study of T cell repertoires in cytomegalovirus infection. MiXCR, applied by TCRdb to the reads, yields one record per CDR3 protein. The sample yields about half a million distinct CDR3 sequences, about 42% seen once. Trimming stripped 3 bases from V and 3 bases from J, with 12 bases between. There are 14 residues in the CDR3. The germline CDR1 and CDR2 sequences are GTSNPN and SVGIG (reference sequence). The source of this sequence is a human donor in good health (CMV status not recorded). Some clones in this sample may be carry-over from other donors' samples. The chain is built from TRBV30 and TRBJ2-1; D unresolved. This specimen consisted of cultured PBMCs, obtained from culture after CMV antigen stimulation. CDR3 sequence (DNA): TGTGCCTGGAGATATAGCTCTTTCTACAATGAGCAGTTCTTC. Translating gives CAWRYSSFYNEQFF.